This TCR beta chain is drawn from a study of shared clonotypes between healthy human individuals. The study's findings and limits: Larger estimated richness was generally seen in naive subsets than in memory subsets. The represented genetic and exposure-history diversity was limited by the small number of donors.

The naive CD8 fraction comprised CD45RO-negative cells positively selected for CCR7 and excluded terminally differentiated effector memory CD45RA+ cells. Repertoires were generated with immunoSEQ multiplex PCR, while TCRdb's copy carries only in-frame clones and drops some. The repertoire holds about 2 million clones, about 95% seen once, with roughly 1% in the top ten. A remark on this clone: Its cognate antigen is unknown.

CDR3 length: 18 residues. Germline lookup yields CDR1 SGHVS and CDR2 FQNEAQ. V gave up 4 bases and J gave up 4 bases; unmatched junction bases: 9. The chain employs TRBV7-8 and TRBJ2-5, with 16 bases identical to TRBD2. The sequencing sample was made of naive CD8+ T cells sorted from blood. The sequence derives from a man between 18 and 35 years old in good health. Here the CDR3 DNA reads TGTGCCAGCAGCTACGGGACTAGCGGGAGGGCCGTGGTAGAGACCCAGTACTTC. Its protein product is CASSYGTSGRAVVETQYF.